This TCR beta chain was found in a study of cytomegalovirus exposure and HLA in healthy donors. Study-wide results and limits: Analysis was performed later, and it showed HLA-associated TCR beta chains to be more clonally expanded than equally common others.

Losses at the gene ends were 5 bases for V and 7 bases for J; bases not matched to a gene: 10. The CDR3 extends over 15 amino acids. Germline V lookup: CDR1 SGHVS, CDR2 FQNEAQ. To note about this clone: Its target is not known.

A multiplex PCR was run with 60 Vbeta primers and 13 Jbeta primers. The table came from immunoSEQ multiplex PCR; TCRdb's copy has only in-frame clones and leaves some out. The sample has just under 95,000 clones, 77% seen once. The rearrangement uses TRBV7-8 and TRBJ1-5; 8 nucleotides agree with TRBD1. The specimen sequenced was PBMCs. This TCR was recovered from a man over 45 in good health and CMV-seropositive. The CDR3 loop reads CASSTHGQGGQPQHF. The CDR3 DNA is TGTGCCAGCAGCACCCACGGACAGGGAGGGCAGCCCCAGCATTTT. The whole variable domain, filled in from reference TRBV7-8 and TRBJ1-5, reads GAGVSQSPRYKVAKRGQDVALRCDPISGHVSLFWYQQALGQGPEFLTYFQNEAQLDKSGLPSDRFFAERPEGSVSTLKIQRTQQEDSAVYLCASSTHGQGGQPQHFGDGTRLSIL.